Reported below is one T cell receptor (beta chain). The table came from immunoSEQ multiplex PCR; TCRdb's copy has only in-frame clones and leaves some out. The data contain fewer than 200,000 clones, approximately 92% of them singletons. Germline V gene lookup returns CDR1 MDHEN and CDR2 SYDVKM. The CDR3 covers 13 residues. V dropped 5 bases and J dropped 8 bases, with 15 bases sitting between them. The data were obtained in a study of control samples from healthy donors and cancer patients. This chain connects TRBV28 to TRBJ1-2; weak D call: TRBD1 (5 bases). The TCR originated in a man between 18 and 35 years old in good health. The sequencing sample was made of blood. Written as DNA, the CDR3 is TGTGCCAGCAGTATTACAGGATCGGGCGGCTACACCTTC. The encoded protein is CASSITGSGGYTF.